The 20 T cell receptor beta chains given below trace back to one sample, sequenced in a study of OX40 agonist ivuxolimab in advanced cancers. The assay was immunoSEQ multiplex PCR, and TCRdb's table has in-frame clones only and misses some. There are more than 100,000 clones in the sample; 80% to 90% occur only once, and 0.55% lies in the top ten. The specimen comprised CD4+ or CD8+ T cells sorted from blood, sampled in a trial of the OX40 agonist ivuxolimab. The source of these receptors is an adult with an advanced solid tumor such as melanoma, head and neck, liver or kidney cancer.

The sample holds a few counts of this clone. The J gene is TRBJ2-7, the V gene TRBV28; no definite D call. Germline-derived CDR1 and CDR2 are MDHEN and SYDVKM. The CDR3 contains 11 residues. Trimming took 8 bases from V and 5 from J, leaving 10 bases between them. The CDR3 spells CASVGNNEQYF. As DNA, the CDR3 is TGTGCCAGCGTGGGTAATAACGAGCAGTACTTC.

The chain combines TRBV7-8 with TRBJ2-7, with 8 bases aligning to TRBD1. Losses at the gene ends were 6 bases for V and 7 bases for J; bases not matched to a gene: 11. The CDR3 covers 14 residues. Germline V CDR1 and CDR2: SGHVS, FQNEAQ. The CDR3 is CASSRGQGAREQYF. CDR3 DNA sequence: TGTGCCAGCAGTCGGGGGCAGGGGGCGAGGGAGCAGTACTTC.

The chain uses TRBV27 and TRBJ2-5, with D perhaps matching TRBD2 (6 bases). Per the germline V gene, CDR1 is MNHEY and CDR2 is SMNVEV (reference sequence). The CDR3 runs to 13 residues. The V and J ends lost 9 bases and 2 bases respectively, with 13 bases between them. The CDR3 loop reads CASRGTPQETQYF. CDR3 in DNA: TGTGCCAGTCGGGGGACCCCGCAAGAGACCCAGTACTTC.

This chain uses TRBV28 with TRBJ2-3; 8 bases are shared with TRBD1. Germline V gene sequence: CDR1 MDHEN, CDR2 SYDVKM. Trimming cost V 6 bases and J 2 bases; bases outside gene matches: 7. The CDR3 is 15 residues long. The chain's CDR3 is CASSEQGVNTDTQYF. CDR3 DNA: TGTGCCAGCAGCGAACAGGGGGTCAACACAGATACGCAGTATTTT.

The V call is TRBV5-1, the J call TRBJ2-5, with 9 bases that match TRBD2. Trimming at V came to 3 bases and at J to 2 bases, leaving 2 bases not matched to a gene. The CDR3 is 14 residues long. In germline, CDR1 is SGHRS, CDR2 YFSETQ. In DNA form, the CDR3 reads TGCGCCAGCAGCTCAGCGGGGGGACAAGAGACCCAGTACTTC. Translated, it gives CASSSAGGQETQYF. Looking up the rest from reference TRBV5-1 and TRBJ2-5 gives the full variable domain: KAGVTQTPRYLIKTRGQQVTLSCSPISGHRSVSWYQQTPGQGLQFLFEYFSETQRNKGNFPGRFSGRQFSNSRSEMNVSTLELGDSALYLCASSSAGGQETQYFGPGTRLLVL.

This chain uses TRBV18 with TRBJ1-5, with a possible D match to TRBD1 (5 bases). The CDR3 is 16 amino acids. V lost 1 base to trimming and J lost 7 bases, with 17 bases between them. CDR1 and CDR2 (germline): KGHSH, LQKENI. DNA for the CDR3: TGTGCCAGCTCACCACAGCGCAGGGATTTGGGGCAGCCCCAGCATTTT. It codes for CASSPQRRDLGQPQHF. Supplemented by reference TRBV18 and TRBJ1-5, the full variable domain reads NAGVMQNPRHLVRRRGQEARLRCSPMKGHSHVYWYRQLPEEGLKFMVYLQKENIIDESGMPKERFSAEFPKEGPSILRIQQVVRGDSAAYFCASSPQRRDLGQPQHFGDGTRLSIL.

The rearrangement links TRBV27 to TRBJ2-7; tentative D call: TRBD1 (6 bases). Looked up from germline, CDR1 is MNHEY and CDR2 is SMNVEV (reference sequence). The germline V and J ends were trimmed by 8 bases and 1 base, with 12 bases remaining between them. This CDR3 has 13 residues. CDR3: CASLKTGSYEQYF. The CDR3 DNA reads TGTGCCAGCCTTAAAACAGGGTCCTACGAGCAGTACTTC.

The rearrangement links TRBV19 to TRBJ2-7; 8 bases match TRBD1. With 10 bases clipped from V and 7 bases from J, the junction kept 12 bases outside the gene matches. The germline gives CDR1 LNHDA, CDR2 SQIVND (reference sequence). The length of the CDR3 is 13 residues. The CDR3 DNA follows: TGTGCCACCTCACCTCAGGGGGCGGGTGAGCAGTACTTC. Its translation is CATSPQGAGEQYF. Complete variable domain (other parts from reference TRBV19 and TRBJ2-7): DGGITQSPKYLFRKEGQNVTLSCEQNLNHDAMYWYRQDPGQGLRLIYYSQIVNDFQKGDIAEGYSVSREKKESFPLTVTSAQKNPTAFYLCATSPQGAGEQYFGPGTRLTVT.

This rearrangement joins TRBV7-9 to TRBJ2-5; no clear D. V lost 2 bases and J 3 bases, leaving 22 bases between the germline ends. The CDR3 is made up of 18 amino acids. CDR1 and CDR2 (germline): SEHNR, FQNEAQ (reference sequence). CDR3 DNA sequence: TGTGCCAGCAGCTTAAGAGGAGCGCGAGCCCTCAAAGAAGAGACCCAGTACTTC. Protein product: CASSLRGARALKEETQYF. The complete variable domain, with remaining parts taken from reference TRBV7-9 and TRBJ2-5, reads DTGVSQNPRHKITKRGQNVTFRCDPISEHNRLYWYRQTLGQGPEFLTYFQNEAQLEKSRLLSDRFSAERPKGSFSTLEIQRTEQGDSAMYLCASSLRGARALKEETQYFGPGTRLLVL.

The gene calls are TRBV6-5 and TRBJ2-7; D uncertain. Germline V CDR1 and CDR2: MNHEY, SVGAGI. There are 15 residues in the CDR3. V dropped 10 bases and J dropped 5 bases, with 24 bases sitting between them. CDR3 loop: CATGLSRSVSHEQYF. The DNA for the CDR3 is TGTGCCACCGGTCTCAGCCGTTCAGTATCCCACGAGCAGTACTTC.

This clone was seen just once. This rearrangement joins TRBV30 to TRBJ2-3; no clear D gene. This CDR3 spans 13 amino acids. V lost 2 bases and J 2 bases, leaving 8 bases between the germline ends. Germline CDR1 GTSNPN, CDR2 SVGIG (reference sequence). The CDR3: CAWSFGATDTQYF. CDR3 DNA: TGTGCCTGGAGTTTTGGTGCCACAGATACGCAGTATTTT.

In DNA, the CDR3 is TGCGCCAGCAGCTTGTCGGGAGGGGTGGAAGAGACCCAGTACTTC. It codes for CASSLSGGVEETQYF. The J gene is TRBJ2-5, the V gene TRBV5-1; 8 bases match TRBD2. CDR3 length equals 15 residues. Trimming took 1 base from V and 3 from J; bases not matched to a gene: 5. The germline V gene has CDR1 SGHRS and CDR2 YFSETQ.

The chain joins TRBV10-3 to TRBJ2-5; 10 bases map to TRBD2. Germline V lookup: CDR1 ENHRY, CDR2 SYGVKD. Germline trimming cut 4 bases from V and 1 base from J; bases unmatched to any gene: 9. The length of the CDR3 is 17 residues. For the CDR3, the DNA is TGTGCCATCAGTGGCTCTTTAGCGGGGGGCCCCCAAGAGACCCAGTACTTC. Amino acids: CAISGSLAGGPQETQYF.

The rearrangement uses TRBV5-4 and TRBJ2-3; D unclear. Per the germline V gene, CDR1 is SGHNT and CDR2 is YYREEE (reference sequence). This CDR3 has 14 residues. Trimming removed 2 bases from V and 5 bases from J, with 12 bases in between. The CDR3 nucleotides are TGTGCCAGCAGCTTTCCATCTAGGCAAGATACGCAGTATTTT. Translated, it gives CASSFPSRQDTQYF.

J is TRBJ1-3 and V is TRBV12-5; 7 positions agree with TRBD1. CDR1 and CDR2 from the germline V gene are LGHNT and FRNRAP. V lost 2 bases and J lost 1; bases outside the gene matches: 8. The CDR3 runs 17 residues. DNA for the CDR3: TGTGCTAGTGGTTTGATGAGGTCGGGACAGTCTGGAAACACCATATATTTT. Its protein is CASGLMRSGQSGNTIYF.

This clone was seen only once. J is TRBJ2-3 and V is TRBV28; 9 bases line up with TRBD2. The V gene's germline CDR1 is MDHEN and CDR2 SYDVKM. J was trimmed by 2 bases and V by 4 bases; bases with no gene match: 7. The length of the CDR3 is 16 residues. The CDR3 DNA reads TGTGCCAGCAGTTCTCCCCGCGGGGGGGCCACAGATACGCAGTATTTT. Translation gives CASSSPRGGATDTQYF. The variable domain in full, with the rest retrieved from reference TRBV28 and TRBJ2-3, is DVKVTQSSRYLVKRTGEKVFLECVQDMDHENMFWYRQDPGLGLRLIYFSYDVKMKEKGDIPEGYSVSREKKERFSLILESASTNQTSMYLCASSSPRGGATDTQYFGPGTRLTVL.

This chain links TRBV28 with TRBJ2-1; D ambiguous. The germline V gene has CDR1 MDHEN and CDR2 SYDVKM. The CDR3 is 12 amino acids. V was trimmed by 5 bases and J by 2 bases, leaving 4 bases between them. The chain's CDR3 is CASSLAYNEQFF. In nucleotides, the CDR3 is TGTGCCAGCAGTCTCGCCTACAATGAGCAGTTCTTC. The whole variable domain, filled in from reference TRBV28 and TRBJ2-1, reads DVKVTQSSRYLVKRTGEKVFLECVQDMDHENMFWYRQDPGLGLRLIYFSYDVKMKEKGDIPEGYSVSREKKERFSLILESASTNQTSMYLCASSLAYNEQFFGPGTRLTVL.

This clone was seen only a few times. The chain has TRBV5-1 and TRBJ2-7; 12 bases agree with TRBD2. V lost 0 bases and J lost 1; bases outside the gene matches: 8. There are 18 residues in the CDR3. Per the germline V gene, CDR1 is SGHRS and CDR2 is YFSETQ. CDR3 in DNA: TGCGCCAGCAGCTTGGAAGGACTAGCGGGGCCCCTATCCTACGAGCAGTACTTC. As protein: CASSLEGLAGPLSYEQYF.

The chain joins TRBV6-6 to TRBJ2-1; D possibly corresponds to TRBD1 (6 bases). This CDR3 has 14 amino acids. Germline lookup yields CDR1 MNHNY and CDR2 SVGAGI (reference sequence). The CDR3 sequence is CAHGQGSSYNEQFF. DNA for the CDR3: TGTGCTCATGGTCAGGGGAGCTCCTACAATGAGCAGTTCTTC.

The rearrangement joins TRBV6-6 to TRBJ1-1; tentative D call: TRBD1 (6 bases). Germline values: CDR1 MNHNY, CDR2 SVGAGI (reference sequence). V was trimmed by 2 bases and J by 7 bases, leaving 14 bases between them. The CDR3 loop spans 14 amino acids. CDR3 sequence (DNA): TGTGCCAGCAGTTACGATCGCGGCAGGGGTGAAGCTTTCTTT. Its translation: CASSYDRGRGEAFF.